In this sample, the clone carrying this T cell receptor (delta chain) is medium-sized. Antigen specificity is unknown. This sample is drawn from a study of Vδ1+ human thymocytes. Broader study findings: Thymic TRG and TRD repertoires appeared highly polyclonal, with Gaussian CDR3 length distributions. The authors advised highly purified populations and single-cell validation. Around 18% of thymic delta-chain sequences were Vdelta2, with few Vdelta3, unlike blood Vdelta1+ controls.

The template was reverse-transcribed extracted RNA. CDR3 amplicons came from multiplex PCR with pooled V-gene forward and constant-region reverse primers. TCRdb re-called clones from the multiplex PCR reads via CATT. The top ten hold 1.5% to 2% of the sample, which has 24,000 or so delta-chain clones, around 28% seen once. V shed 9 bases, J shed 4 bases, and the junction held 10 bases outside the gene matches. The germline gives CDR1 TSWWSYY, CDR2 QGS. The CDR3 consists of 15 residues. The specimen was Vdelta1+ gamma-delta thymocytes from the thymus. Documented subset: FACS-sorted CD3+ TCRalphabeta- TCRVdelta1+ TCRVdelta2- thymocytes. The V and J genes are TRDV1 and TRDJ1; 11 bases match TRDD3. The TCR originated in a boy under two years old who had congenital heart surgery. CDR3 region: CALGGGYAIGDKLIF. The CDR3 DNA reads TGTGCTCTAGGTGGGGGATACGCGATTGGCGATAAACTCATCTTT.